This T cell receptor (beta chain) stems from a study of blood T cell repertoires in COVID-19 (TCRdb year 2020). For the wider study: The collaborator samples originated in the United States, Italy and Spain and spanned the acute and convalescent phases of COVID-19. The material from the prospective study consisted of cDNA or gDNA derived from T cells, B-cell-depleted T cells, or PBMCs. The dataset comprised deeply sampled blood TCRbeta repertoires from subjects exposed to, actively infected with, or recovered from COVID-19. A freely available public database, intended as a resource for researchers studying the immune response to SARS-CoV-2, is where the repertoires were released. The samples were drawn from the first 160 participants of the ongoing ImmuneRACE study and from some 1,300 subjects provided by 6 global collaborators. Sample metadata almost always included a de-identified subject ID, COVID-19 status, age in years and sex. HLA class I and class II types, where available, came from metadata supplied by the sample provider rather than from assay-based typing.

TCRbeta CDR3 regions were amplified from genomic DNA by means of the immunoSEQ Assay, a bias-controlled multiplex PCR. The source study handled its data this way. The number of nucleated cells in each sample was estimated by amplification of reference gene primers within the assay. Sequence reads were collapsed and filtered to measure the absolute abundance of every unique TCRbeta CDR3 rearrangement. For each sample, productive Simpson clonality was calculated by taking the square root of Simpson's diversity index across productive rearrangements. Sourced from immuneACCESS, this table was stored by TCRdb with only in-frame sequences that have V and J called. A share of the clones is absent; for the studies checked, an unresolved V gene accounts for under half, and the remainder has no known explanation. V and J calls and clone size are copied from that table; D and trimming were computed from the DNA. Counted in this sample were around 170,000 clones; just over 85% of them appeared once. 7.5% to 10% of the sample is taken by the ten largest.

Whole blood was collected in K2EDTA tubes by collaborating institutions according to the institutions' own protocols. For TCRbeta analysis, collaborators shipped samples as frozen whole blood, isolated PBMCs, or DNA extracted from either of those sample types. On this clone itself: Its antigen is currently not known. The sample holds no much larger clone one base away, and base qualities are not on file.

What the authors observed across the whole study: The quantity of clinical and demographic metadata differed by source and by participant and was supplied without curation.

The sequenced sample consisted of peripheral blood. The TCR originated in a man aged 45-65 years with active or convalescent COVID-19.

The CDR3 reads CASSSQAGGPSSKNIQYF. The DNA is TGTGCCAGCAGCTCCCAGGCGGGAGGGCCTTCTTCCAAAAACATTCAGTACTTC. This chain joins TRBV7-2 to TRBJ2-4; 9 junctional bases match TRBD2. According to the germline V gene, CDR1 reads SGHTA and CDR2 reads FQGNSA. Including the terminal cysteine and phenylalanine, the CDR3 comprises 18 residues. CDR3 DNA is the only sequence kept; it has 54 bases, read in frame from the first base. The V end gives up 4 bases and the J end 2 bases, leaving 12 bases in the junction not matched to a gene. With all but the CDR3 taken from the reference TRBV7-2 and TRBJ2-4 genes, the full variable domain is: GAGVSQSPSNKVTEKGKDVELRCDPISGHTALYWYRQSLGQGLEFLIYFQGNSAPDKSGLPSDRFSAERTGGSVSTLTIQRTQQEDSAVYLCASSSQAGGPSSKNIQYFGAGTRLSVL.